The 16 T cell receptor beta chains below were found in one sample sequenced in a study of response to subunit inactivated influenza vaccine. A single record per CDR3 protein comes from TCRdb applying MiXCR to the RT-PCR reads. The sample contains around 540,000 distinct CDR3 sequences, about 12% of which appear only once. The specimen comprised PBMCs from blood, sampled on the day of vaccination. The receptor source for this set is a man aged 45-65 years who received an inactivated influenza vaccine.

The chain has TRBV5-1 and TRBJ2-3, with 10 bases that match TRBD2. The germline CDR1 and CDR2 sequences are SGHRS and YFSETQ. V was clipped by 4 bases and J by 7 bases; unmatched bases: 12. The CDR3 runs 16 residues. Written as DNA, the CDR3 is TGCGCCAGCAGCCCGCCCCAAGCGGGAGGGCCTAATACGCAGTATTTT. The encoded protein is CASSPPQAGGPNTQYF.

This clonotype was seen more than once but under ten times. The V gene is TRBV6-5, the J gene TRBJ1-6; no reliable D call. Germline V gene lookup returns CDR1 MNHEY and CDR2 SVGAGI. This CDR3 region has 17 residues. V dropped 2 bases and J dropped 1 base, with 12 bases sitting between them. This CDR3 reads CASSYGSQRSYNSPLHF. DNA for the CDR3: TGTGCCAGCAGTTACGGTTCTCAGCGATCCTATAATTCACCCCTCCACTTT.

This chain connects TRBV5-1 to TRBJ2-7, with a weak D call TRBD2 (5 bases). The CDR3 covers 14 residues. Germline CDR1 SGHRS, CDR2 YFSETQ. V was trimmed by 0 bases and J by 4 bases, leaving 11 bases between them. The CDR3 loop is CASSLDPAVYEQYF. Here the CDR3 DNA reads TGCGCCAGCAGCTTGGATCCAGCGGTATACGAGCAGTACTTC.

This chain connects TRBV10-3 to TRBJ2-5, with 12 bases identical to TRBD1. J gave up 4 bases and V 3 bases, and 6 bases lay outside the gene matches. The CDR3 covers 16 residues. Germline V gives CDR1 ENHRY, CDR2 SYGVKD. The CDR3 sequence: CAISDPGQGASETQYF. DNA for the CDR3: TGTGCCATCAGTGACCCGGGACAGGGGGCTTCAGAGACCCAGTACTTC.

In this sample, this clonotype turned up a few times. As DNA, the CDR3 is TGTGCCTGGAGTGACTGGACAGTAGATGAAGCTTTCTTT. Translating gives CAWSDWTVDEAFF. V and J are TRBV30 and TRBJ1-1, with a weak D call TRBD1 (6 bases). Trimming removed 1 base from V and 7 bases from J, with 13 bases in between. There are 13 residues in the CDR3. Germline V gene lookup returns CDR1 GTSNPN and CDR2 SVGIG (reference sequence).

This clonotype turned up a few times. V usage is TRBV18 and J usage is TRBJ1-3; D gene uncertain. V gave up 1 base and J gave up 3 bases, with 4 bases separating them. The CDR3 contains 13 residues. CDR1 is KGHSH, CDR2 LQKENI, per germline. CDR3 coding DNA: TGTGCCAGCTCACCACAGGTTGGAAACACCATATATTTT. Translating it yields CASSPQVGNTIYF.

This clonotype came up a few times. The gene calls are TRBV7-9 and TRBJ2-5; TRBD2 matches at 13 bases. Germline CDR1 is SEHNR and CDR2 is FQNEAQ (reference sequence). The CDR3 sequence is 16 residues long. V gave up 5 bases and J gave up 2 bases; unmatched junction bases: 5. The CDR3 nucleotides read TGTGCCAGCAGCCAGACTAGCGGGGGGACTCAAGAGACCCAGTACTTC. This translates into CASSQTSGGTQETQYF.

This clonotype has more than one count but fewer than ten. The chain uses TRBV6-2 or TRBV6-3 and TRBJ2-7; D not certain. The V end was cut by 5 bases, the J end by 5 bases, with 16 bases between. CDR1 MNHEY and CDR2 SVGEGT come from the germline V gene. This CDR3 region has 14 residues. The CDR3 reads CASSNVGPLDEQYF. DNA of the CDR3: TGTGCCAGCAGTAACGTGGGCCCCCTGGACGAGCAGTACTTC.

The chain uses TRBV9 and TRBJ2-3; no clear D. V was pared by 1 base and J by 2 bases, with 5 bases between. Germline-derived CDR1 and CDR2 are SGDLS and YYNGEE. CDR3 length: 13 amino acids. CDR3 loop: CASSVLSTDTQYF. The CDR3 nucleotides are TGTGCCAGCAGCGTATTGTCCACAGATACGCAGTATTTT.

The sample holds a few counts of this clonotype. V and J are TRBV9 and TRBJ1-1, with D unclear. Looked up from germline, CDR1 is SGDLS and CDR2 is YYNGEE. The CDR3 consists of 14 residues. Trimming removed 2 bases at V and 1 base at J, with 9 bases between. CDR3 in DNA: TGTGCCAGCAGCGTGTCCGCCCAGAACACTGAAGCTTTCTTT. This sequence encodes CASSVSAQNTEAFF.

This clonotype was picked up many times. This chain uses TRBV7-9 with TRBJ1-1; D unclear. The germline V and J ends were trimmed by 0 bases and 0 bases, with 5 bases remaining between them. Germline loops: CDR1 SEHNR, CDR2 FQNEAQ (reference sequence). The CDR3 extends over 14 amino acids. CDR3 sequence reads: CASSLATLNTEAFF. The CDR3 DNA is TGTGCCAGCAGCTTAGCTACACTGAACACTGAAGCTTTCTTT.

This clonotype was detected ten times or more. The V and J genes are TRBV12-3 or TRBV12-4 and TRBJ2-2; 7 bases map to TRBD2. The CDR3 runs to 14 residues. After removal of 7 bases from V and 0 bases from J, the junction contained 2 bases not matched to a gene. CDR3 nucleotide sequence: TGTGCCAGCAAAGGACTAGCGAACACCGGGGAGCTGTTTTTT. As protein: CASKGLANTGELFF.

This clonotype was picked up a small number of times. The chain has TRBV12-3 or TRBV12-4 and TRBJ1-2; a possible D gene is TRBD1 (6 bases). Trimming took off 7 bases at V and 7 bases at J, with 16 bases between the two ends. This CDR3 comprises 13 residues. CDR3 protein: CASTNIGGAGYTF. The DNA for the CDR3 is TGTGCCAGCACCAATATAGGGGGAGCTGGCTACACCTTC.

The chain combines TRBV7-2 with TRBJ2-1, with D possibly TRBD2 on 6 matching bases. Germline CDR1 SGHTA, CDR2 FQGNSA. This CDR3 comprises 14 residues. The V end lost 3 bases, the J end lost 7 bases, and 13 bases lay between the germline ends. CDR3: CASSFRDSKNEQFF. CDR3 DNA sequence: TGTGCCAGCAGCTTCCGGGACTCCAAAAATGAGCAGTTCTTC.

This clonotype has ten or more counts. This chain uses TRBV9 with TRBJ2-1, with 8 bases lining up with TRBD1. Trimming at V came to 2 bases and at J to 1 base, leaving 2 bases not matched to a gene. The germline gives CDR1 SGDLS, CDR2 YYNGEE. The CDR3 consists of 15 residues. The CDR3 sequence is CASSVGQGSYNEQFF. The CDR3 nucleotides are TGTGCCAGCAGCGTCGGACAGGGATCCTACAATGAGCAGTTCTTC.

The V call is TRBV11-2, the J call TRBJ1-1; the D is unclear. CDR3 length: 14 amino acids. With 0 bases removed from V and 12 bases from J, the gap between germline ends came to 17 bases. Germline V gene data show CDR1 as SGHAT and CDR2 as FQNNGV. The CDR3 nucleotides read TGTGCCAGCAGCTTAGATAGGGCGGTTTCTCAACCTTTCTTT. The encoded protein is CASSLDRAVSQPFF.